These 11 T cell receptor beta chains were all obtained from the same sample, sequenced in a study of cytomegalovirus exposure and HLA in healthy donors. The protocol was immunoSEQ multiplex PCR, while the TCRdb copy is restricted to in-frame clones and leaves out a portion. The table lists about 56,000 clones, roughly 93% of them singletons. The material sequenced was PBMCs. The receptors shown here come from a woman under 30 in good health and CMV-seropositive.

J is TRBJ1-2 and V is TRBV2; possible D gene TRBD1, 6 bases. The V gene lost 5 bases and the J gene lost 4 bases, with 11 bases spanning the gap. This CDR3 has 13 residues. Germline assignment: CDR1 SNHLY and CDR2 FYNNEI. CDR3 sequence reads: CASSTDSRYGYTF. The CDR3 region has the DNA TGTGCCAGCAGTACGGACAGTCGCTATGGCTACACCTTC. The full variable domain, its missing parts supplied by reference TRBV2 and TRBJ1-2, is EPEVTQTPSHQVTQMGQEVILRCVPISNHLYFYWYRQILGQKVEFLVSFYNNEISEKSEIFDDQFSVERPDGSNFTLKIRSTKLEDSAMYFCASSTDSRYGYTFGSGTRLTVV.

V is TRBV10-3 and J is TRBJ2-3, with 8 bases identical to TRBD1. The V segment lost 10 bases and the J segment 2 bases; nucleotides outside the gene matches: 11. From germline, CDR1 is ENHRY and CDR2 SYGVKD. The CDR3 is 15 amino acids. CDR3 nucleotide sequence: TGTGCCACCCTCCCCGACAGGGGAATCACAGATACGCAGTATTTT. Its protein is CATLPDRGITDTQYF.

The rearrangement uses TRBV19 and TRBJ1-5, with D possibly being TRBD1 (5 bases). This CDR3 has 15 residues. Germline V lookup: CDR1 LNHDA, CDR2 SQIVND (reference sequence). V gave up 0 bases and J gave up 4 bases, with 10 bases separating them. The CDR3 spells CASSIDRGWNQPQHF. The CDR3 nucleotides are TGTGCCAGTAGTATAGACCGGGGGTGGAATCAGCCCCAGCATTTT.

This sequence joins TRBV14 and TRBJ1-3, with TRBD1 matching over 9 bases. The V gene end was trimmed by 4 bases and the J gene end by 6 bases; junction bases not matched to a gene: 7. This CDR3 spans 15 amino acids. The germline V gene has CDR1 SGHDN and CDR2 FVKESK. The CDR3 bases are TGTGCCAGCAGCCTCGGAACAGGGGGCTCAAACACCATATATTTT. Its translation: CASSLGTGGSNTIYF.

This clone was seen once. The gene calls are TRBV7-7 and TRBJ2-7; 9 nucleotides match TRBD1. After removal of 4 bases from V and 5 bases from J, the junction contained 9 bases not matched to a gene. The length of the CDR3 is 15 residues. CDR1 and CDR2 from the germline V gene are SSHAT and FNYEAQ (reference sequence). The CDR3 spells CASSSRTGEDHEQYF. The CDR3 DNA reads TGTGCCAGCAGCTCCCGGACAGGGGAAGACCACGAGCAGTACTTC.

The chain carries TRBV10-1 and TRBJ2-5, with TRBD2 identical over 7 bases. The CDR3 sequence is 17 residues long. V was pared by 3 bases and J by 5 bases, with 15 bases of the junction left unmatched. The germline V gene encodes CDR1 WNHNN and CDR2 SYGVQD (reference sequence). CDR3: CASSEGVGAGEAETQYF. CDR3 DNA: TGCGCCAGCAGTGAAGGCGTCGGGGCGGGGGAAGCCGAGACCCAGTACTTC.

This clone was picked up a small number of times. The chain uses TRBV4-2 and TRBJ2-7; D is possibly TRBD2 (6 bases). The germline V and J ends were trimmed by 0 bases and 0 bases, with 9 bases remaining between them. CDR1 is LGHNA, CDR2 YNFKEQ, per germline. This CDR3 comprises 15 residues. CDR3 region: CASSQEGGASYEQYF. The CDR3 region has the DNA TGTGCCAGCAGCCAAGAAGGCGGGGCCTCCTACGAGCAGTACTTC.

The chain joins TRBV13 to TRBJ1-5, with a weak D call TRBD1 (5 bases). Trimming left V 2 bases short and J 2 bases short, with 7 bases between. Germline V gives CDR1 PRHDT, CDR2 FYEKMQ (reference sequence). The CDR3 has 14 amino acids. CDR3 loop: CASSLSGGNQPQHF. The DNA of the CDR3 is TGTGCCAGCAGCTTATCGGGGGGCAATCAGCCCCAGCATTTT.

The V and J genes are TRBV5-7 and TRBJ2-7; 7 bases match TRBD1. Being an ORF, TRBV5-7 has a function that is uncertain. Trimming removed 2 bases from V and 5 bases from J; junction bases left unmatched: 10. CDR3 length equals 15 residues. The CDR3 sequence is CASSLTGTDRDEQYF. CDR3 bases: TGTGCCAGCAGCTTAACAGGGACAGATCGGGACGAGCAGTACTTC.

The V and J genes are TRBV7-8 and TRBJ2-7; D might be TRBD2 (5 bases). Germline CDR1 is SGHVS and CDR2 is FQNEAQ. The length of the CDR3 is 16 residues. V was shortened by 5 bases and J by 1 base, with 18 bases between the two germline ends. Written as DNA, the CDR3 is TGTGCCAGCAGCCCCCTCCGCACCGGGGTTTCCTACGAGCAGTACTTC. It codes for CASSPLRTGVSYEQYF.

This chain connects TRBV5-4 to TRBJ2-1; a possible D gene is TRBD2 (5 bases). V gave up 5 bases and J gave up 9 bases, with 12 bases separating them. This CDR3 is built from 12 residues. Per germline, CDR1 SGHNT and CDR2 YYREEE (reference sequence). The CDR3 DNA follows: TGTGCCAGCAGGCAAGGGAGCGGTGAGCAGTTCTTC. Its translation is CASRQGSGEQFF.